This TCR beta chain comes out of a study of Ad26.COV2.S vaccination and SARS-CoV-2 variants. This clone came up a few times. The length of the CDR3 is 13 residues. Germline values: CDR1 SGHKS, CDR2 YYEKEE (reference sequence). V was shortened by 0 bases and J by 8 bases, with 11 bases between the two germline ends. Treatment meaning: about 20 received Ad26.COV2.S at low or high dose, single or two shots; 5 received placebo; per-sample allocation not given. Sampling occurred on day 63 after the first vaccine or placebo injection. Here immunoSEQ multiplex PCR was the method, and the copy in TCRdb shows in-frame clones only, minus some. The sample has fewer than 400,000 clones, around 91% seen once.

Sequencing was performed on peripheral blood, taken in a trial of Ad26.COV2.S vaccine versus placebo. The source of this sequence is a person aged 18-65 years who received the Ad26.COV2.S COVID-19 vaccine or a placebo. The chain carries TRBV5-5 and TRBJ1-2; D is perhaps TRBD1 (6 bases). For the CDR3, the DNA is TGTGCCAGCAGCTTGGGCACAGGGTCAGGCTACACCTTC. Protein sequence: CASSLGTGSGYTF. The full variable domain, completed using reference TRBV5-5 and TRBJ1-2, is DAGVTQSPTHLIKTRGQQVTLRCSPISGHKSVSWYQQVLGQGPQFIFQYYEKEERGRGNFPDRFSARQFPNYSSELNVNALLLGDSALYLCASSLGTGSGYTFGSGTRLTVV.